The sequence of this TCR beta chain was determined in a study of shared clonotypes between healthy human individuals. Regarding the study as a whole: Few donors restricted represented genetic and exposure-history diversity.

This CDR3 is built from 16 residues. V was pared by 1 base and J by 6 bases, with 11 bases of the junction left unmatched. Germline lookup yields CDR1 SGDLS and CDR2 YYNGEE. Profiling relied on immunoSEQ multiplex PCR, and the TCRdb table lists in-frame clones only, not all of them. The sample gives 300,000 to 400,000 clones, 80% to 90% of which show up once; around 16% is in the top ten. As to this clone: No antigen is known for it.

This sequence joins TRBV9 and TRBJ2-3; 7 positions agree with TRBD2. This clonotype was sampled from a man aged 18 to 30 in good health. The sequencing sample was made of memory CD8+ T cells sorted from blood. The subset was: CD45RO+ cells pooled with CCR7-negative TemRA cells. The CDR3 DNA is TGTGCCAGCAGCGTACTTGGACTAGGGTTGGCGGATACGCAGTATTTT. Amino acids: CASSVLGLGLADTQYF.